One and the same sample provided the 24 T cell receptor beta chains below, sequenced in a study of response to subunit inactivated influenza vaccine. A single record per CDR3 protein comes from TCRdb applying MiXCR to the RT-PCR reads. The profile shows roughly 780,000 distinct CDR3 sequences, approximately 18% of them singletons. Here the sequenced sample was PBMCs from blood, taken 5 to 6 days after vaccination. All receptors derive from a man aged 45 to 65 who received an inactivated influenza vaccine.

This clonotype was seen more than once but under ten times. This chain connects TRBV7-2 to TRBJ2-2; no firm D call. Trimming shortened V by 5 bases and J by 5 bases, and 18 bases separated the two germline ends. The CDR3 contains 16 residues. CDR1 SGHTA and CDR2 FQGNSA come from the germline V gene. The CDR3 nucleotides read TGTGCCAGCAGCCCGCCCACGGGCCGGCAGACCGGGGAGCTGTTTTTT. Amino acid sequence: CASSPPTGRQTGELFF.

The V call is TRBV12-3 or TRBV12-4, the J call TRBJ2-1; D might be TRBD2 (5 bases). The CDR3 has 14 amino acids. The V gene lost 5 bases and the J gene lost 3 bases, with 11 bases spanning the gap. The CDR3 DNA follows: TGTGCCAGCAGTCCCGGGGAACGCTACAATGAGCAGTTCTTC. Translation gives CASSPGERYNEQFF.

V and J are TRBV5-1 and TRBJ2-7; 9 bases map to TRBD2. The junction had 5 bases not matched to a gene; V was cut back by 0 bases and J by 7 bases. The CDR3 totals 14 residues. Germline CDR1 is SGHRS and CDR2 is YFSETQ. The CDR3 spells CASSLGTSAGEQYF. CDR3 in DNA: TGCGCCAGCAGCTTGGGGACTAGCGCGGGGGAGCAGTACTTC.

This clonotype came up a few times. This rearrangement joins TRBV20-1 to TRBJ2-4; TRBD2 matches at 12 bases. After removal of 0 bases from V and 9 bases from J, the junction contained 12 bases not matched to a gene. The V gene's germline CDR1 is DFQATT and CDR2 SNEGSKA (reference sequence). The CDR3 runs to 17 residues. CDR3 residues: CSARDLSLAGGAGIQYF. The CDR3 DNA reads TGCAGTGCTAGAGATCTTAGTCTAGCGGGAGGGGCGGGCATTCAGTACTTC.

Only a few counts were recorded for this clonotype. This sequence joins TRBV6-2 or TRBV6-3 and TRBJ2-1; D is possibly TRBD1 or TRBD2 (5 bases each). V dropped 7 bases and J dropped 2 bases, with 12 bases sitting between them. The CDR3 length is 14 residues. CDR1 is MNHEY, CDR2 SVGEGT, per germline. The CDR3: CASTRVGAYNEQFF. The CDR3 region has the DNA TGTGCCAGCACTAGAGTGGGGGCCTACAATGAGCAGTTCTTC.

This clonotype was seen a few times. The chain joins TRBV6-5 to TRBJ2-1, with TRBD2 matching over 8 bases. The V and J ends lost 2 bases and 7 bases, in that order; junction bases with no gene match: 16. The CDR3 is 18 amino acids. Germline V lookup: CDR1 MNHEY, CDR2 SVGAGI. The CDR3 DNA reads as TGTGCCAGCAGTTACAGCGGCTCGGGAGCGGGAGTGTCGAATGAGCAGTTCTTC. Translating gives CASSYSGSGAGVSNEQFF.

This clonotype has just one count. This rearrangement joins TRBV7-9 to TRBJ1-6; 10 nucleotides align to TRBD1. CDR3 length equals 15 residues. Germline V gives CDR1 SEHNR, CDR2 FQNEAQ (reference sequence). Trimming took 6 bases from V and 5 from J; bases not matched to a gene: 4. For the CDR3, the DNA is TGTGCCAGCAGTCCGGGACAGGGGCATAATTCACCCCTCCACTTT. Translated: CASSPGQGHNSPLHF.

This clonotype showed up just a few times. The J gene is TRBJ2-7, the V gene TRBV7-2, with D uncertain. CDR3 length: 15 residues. The V end was cut by 1 base, the J end by 6 bases, with 16 bases between. CDR1 and CDR2 from the germline V gene are SGHTA and FQGNSA. CDR3 amino acids: CASSLEATTQREQYF. Written as DNA, the CDR3 is TGTGCCAGCAGCTTAGAAGCGACGACACAGCGCGAGCAGTACTTC.

This clonotype has ten or more counts. V gene TRBV10-3 combines with J gene TRBJ2-4, with 13 nucleotides matching TRBD2. This CDR3 is 19 amino acids long. CDR1 and CDR2 from the germline V gene are ENHRY and SYGVKD. The V gene end was trimmed by 6 bases and the J gene end by 0 bases; junction bases not matched to a gene: 11. The chain's CDR3 is CAISPGTSGDSLAKNIQYF. CDR3 coding DNA: TGTGCCATCAGCCCCGGGACTAGCGGGGATTCTCTAGCCAAAAACATTCAGTACTTC.

The chain carries TRBV2 and TRBJ2-3; tentative D call: TRBD1 (6 bases). Germline V lookup: CDR1 SNHLY, CDR2 FYNNEI. Deletions cut 6 bases from V and 2 bases from J, with 21 bases between. This CDR3 region has 17 residues. Here the CDR3 reads CASSSTGKGYFTDTQYF. The CDR3, as DNA: TGTGCCAGCAGCTCAACAGGGAAGGGATACTTCACAGATACGCAGTATTTT.

The chain carries TRBV7-2 and TRBJ2-7, with D possibly TRBD2 on 8 matching bases. Germline V gene sequence: CDR1 SGHTA, CDR2 FQGNSA. The CDR3 is made up of 16 amino acids. V lost 1 base, J lost 2 bases, and 15 bases lay in between. CDR3 nucleotide sequence: TGTGCCAGCAGCTTAGATAGCGGGACAGCGGCCTACGAGCAGTACTTC. Amino acids: CASSLDSGTAAYEQYF.

This clonotype occurred once. Sequence at one end of the junction differs from germline and may be a read error. The genes are TRBV20-1 and TRBJ2-1; 10 bases align to TRBD2. The CDR3 has 15 amino acids. Germline CDR1 reads DFQATT; CDR2 reads SNEGSKA (reference sequence). The CDR3 here is CSVRDPAGGYDEQFF. CDR3 bases: TGCAGTGTTAGAGACCCAGCGGGAGGGTACGATGAGCAGTTCTTC.

Ten or more counts support this clonotype. At one end, the junction sequence differs from germline, possibly due to a read error. The J gene is TRBJ2-7, the V gene TRBV5-1; 12 bases match TRBD2. The CDR3 sequence is 14 residues long. Germline values: CDR1 SGHRS, CDR2 YFSETQ. The chain's CDR3 is CASSLTSGSYEQYF. The CDR3 nucleotides are TGTGCCAGCAGCTTGACTAGCGGGAGCTACGAGCAGTACTTC.

This clonotype has a handful of counts. The chain carries TRBV12-3 or TRBV12-4 and TRBJ1-2; 8 positions agree with TRBD1. The V gene end was trimmed by 2 bases and the J gene end by 6 bases; junction bases not matched to a gene: 5. This CDR3 has 14 amino acids. CDR3 in amino acids: CASSLFQGADGYTF. The DNA of the CDR3 is TGTGCCAGCAGTTTATTCCAGGGGGCGGATGGCTACACCTTC.

The chain has TRBV5-4 and TRBJ2-1, with a weak D call TRBD2 (6 bases). Deletions cut 2 bases from V and 2 bases from J, with 17 bases between. The V gene's germline CDR1 is SGHNT and CDR2 YYREEE (reference sequence). The CDR3 extends over 17 amino acids. The CDR3 sequence is CASSFGLAGWPYNEQFF. CDR3 sequence (DNA): TGTGCCAGCAGCTTTGGGCTGGCGGGATGGCCCTACAATGAGCAGTTCTTC.

This clonotype was seen only a few times. The J gene is TRBJ2-1, the V gene TRBV10-3; 12 bases align to TRBD2. Germline CDR1 and CDR2: ENHRY and SYGVKD. The CDR3 has 14 residues. Unmatched junction bases numbered 0, after V lost 4 bases and J lost 5 bases. This CDR3 is CAISGTSGDNEQFF. CDR3 nucleotides: TGTGCCATCAGTGGGACTAGCGGGGACAATGAGCAGTTCTTC.

This clonotype was found a few times. The chain carries TRBV20-1 and TRBJ2-5; tentative D call: TRBD1 (5 bases). Germline V CDR1 and CDR2: DFQATT, SNEGSKA (reference sequence). This CDR3 contains 14 residues. V dropped 4 bases and J dropped 0 bases, with 12 bases sitting between them. The CDR3 DNA reads TGCAGTGCTAAGAACAGGCTGTACCAAGAGACCCAGTACTTC. This sequence encodes CSAKNRLYQETQYF.

This clonotype was seen a handful of times. Here the CDR3 reads CASSHERGSPLHF. The CDR3 coding sequence is TGTGCCAGCAGCCATGAACGTGGTTCACCCCTCCACTTT. The J gene is TRBJ1-6, the V gene TRBV4-2, with no clear D. V lost 3 bases and J 9 bases, leaving 9 bases between the germline ends. Germline V gene lookup returns CDR1 LGHNA and CDR2 YNFKEQ. The CDR3 loop spans 13 amino acids.

This clonotype was counted between two and nine times. The chain uses TRBV4-2 and TRBJ2-2, with D perhaps matching TRBD1 (5 bases). The ends were cut back, 2 bases at V and 6 bases at J, with 13 bases in the middle. This CDR3 comprises 15 residues. Germline loops: CDR1 LGHNA, CDR2 YNFKEQ. CDR3 bases: TGTGCCAGCAGCCAATGGGGCCGAAGGGCCGGGGAGCTGTTTTTT. Translated, it gives CASSQWGRRAGELFF.

The rearrangement links TRBV7-2 to TRBJ2-7; perhaps TRBD2 as D (6 bases). CDR3 length: 15 residues. V shed 0 bases and J shed 2 bases, with 11 bases lying between them. Germline CDR1 and CDR2: SGHTA and FQGNSA. CDR3 sequence reads: CASSLASGDPYEQYF. The CDR3 DNA follows: TGTGCCAGCAGCTTAGCGTCGGGGGACCCCTACGAGCAGTACTTC. The entire variable domain, with the rest obtained from reference TRBV7-2 and TRBJ2-7, is as follows: GAGVSQSPSNKVTEKGKDVELRCDPISGHTALYWYRQSLGQGLEFLIYFQGNSAPDKSGLPSDRFSAERTGGSVSTLTIQRTQQEDSAVYLCASSLASGDPYEQYFGPGTRLTVT.

This clonotype has a count of ten or more. The J gene is TRBJ1-1, the V gene TRBV7-2; D uncertain. The CDR3 length is 13 residues. CDR1 is SGHTA and CDR2 is FQGNSA in the germline V gene. V was clipped by 2 bases and J by 7 bases, with 11 bases between them. The CDR3 nucleotides are TGTGCCAGCAGCTTAAATCCGGAGGGTGAAGCTTTCTTT. Its protein is CASSLNPEGEAFF.

This clonotype was counted many times. The V gene is TRBV20-1, the J gene TRBJ2-7, with D possibly called TRBD1 or TRBD2 (5 bases each). Germline loops: CDR1 DFQATT, CDR2 SNEGSKA (reference sequence). The ends were cut back, 3 bases at V and 5 bases at J, with 23 bases in the middle. This CDR3 has 16 residues. This CDR3 is CSASYFMVSGLDEQYF. The DNA of the CDR3 is TGCAGTGCTAGTTATTTTATGGTATCGGGGCTCGACGAGCAGTACTTC.

The chain is built from TRBV19 and TRBJ2-2, with TRBD2 identical over 8 bases. There are 16 residues in the CDR3. Per germline, CDR1 LNHDA and CDR2 SQIVND (reference sequence). V shed 4 bases, J shed 5 bases, and the junction held 9 bases outside the gene matches. The CDR3 reads CASSNERELGTGELFF. The CDR3 nucleotides are TGTGCCAGTAGTAACGAGCGGGAGTTGGGGACCGGGGAGCTGTTTTTT.

This clonotype was seen a few times. The genes are TRBV6-1 and TRBJ2-3; 7 bases match TRBD1. Germline V CDR1 and CDR2: MNHNS, SASEGT. V was clipped by 4 bases and J by 1 base; unmatched bases: 2. CDR3 length equals 14 residues. CDR3 sequence (DNA): TGTGCCAGCAGTGGAGGGGGCCGCACAGATACGCAGTATTTT. Its protein product is CASSGGGRTDTQYF.